These 22 T cell receptor beta chains came from one sample sequenced in a study of T cells expressing NK-cell markers (TCRdb year 2020). Library preparation used 5' RACE. These reads were obtained on an Illumina HiSeq 2000. Through TCRdb reprocessing, the reads give one entry per CDR3 protein sequence; DNA is omitted. The table for this sample records approximately 170,000 distinct CDR3 sequences. The ten largest clones add up to 20% to 25% of the sample. Sequencing input: blood T cells: a sorted CD56 or NKG2C T cell subset, CD4+ or CD8+ T cells, or bulk PBMC T cells (not recorded which). The receptor set was obtained from a man between 18 and 69 years old in good health.

This chain connects TRBV6-2 or TRBV6-3 to TRBJ1-5. Germline-derived CDR1 and CDR2 are MNHEY and SVGEGT. This CDR3 region has 17 residues. The chain's CDR3 is CASTPMVASWGNQPQHF.

J is TRBJ1-5 and V is TRBV5-6; TCRdb outputs TRBD1, but without DNA this stays unchecked. Germline assignment: CDR1 SGHDT and CDR2 YYEEEE. The CDR3 consists of 14 residues. CDR3 residues: CASSLGQGVQPQHF. Drawing the rest from reference TRBV5-6 and TRBJ1-5, the complete variable domain is DAGVTQSPTHLIKTRGQQVTLRCSPKSGHDTVSWYQQALGQGPQFIFQYYEEEERQRGNFPDRFSGHQFPNYSSELNVNALLLGDSALYLCASSLGQGVQPQHFGDGTRLSIL.

The chain employs TRBV5-1 and TRBJ1-1; no DNA is available, so the TRBD1 call from TCRdb remains unchecked. Germline assignment: CDR1 SGHRS and CDR2 YFSETQ. CDR3 size: 16 residues. The CDR3 is CASSWTGGELPREAFF.

This chain links TRBV7-9 with TRBJ2-7; TCRdb names TRBD1, which stays unverified in the absence of DNA. Germline CDR1 reads SEHNR; CDR2 reads FQNEAQ (reference sequence). This CDR3 is 14 amino acids long. This CDR3 is CASSPPVPGDEQYF.

The chain uses TRBV27 and TRBJ1-1. Germline V CDR1 and CDR2: MNHEY, SMNVEV (reference sequence). This CDR3 is 14 amino acids long. CDR3 sequence reads: CASSRARWRTEAFF.

V usage is TRBV27 and J usage is TRBJ1-6. The CDR3 contains 15 residues. Germline assignment: CDR1 MNHEY and CDR2 SMNVEV (reference sequence). The CDR3 is CASSLTFGDNSPLHF.

This chain uses TRBV6-1 with TRBJ2-5; the TRBD2 assignment by TCRdb is unverifiable without DNA. The length of the CDR3 is 15 residues. The V gene's germline CDR1 is MNHNS and CDR2 SASEGT. The CDR3 loop reads CASSEKAGGPRDRYF.

The rearrangement joins TRBV29-1 to TRBJ2-5; TCRdb names TRBD2, which stays unverified in the absence of DNA. Looked up from germline, CDR1 is SQVTM and CDR2 is ANQGSEA. The CDR3 spans 15 residues. The CDR3 protein is CSVEYSGGAGETQYF. Based on the CDR3 plus reference TRBV29-1 and TRBJ2-5, the full variable domain is SAVISQKPSRDICQRGTSLTIQCQVDSQVTMMFWYRQQPGQSLTLIATANQGSEATYESGFVIDKFPISRPNLTFSTLTVSNMSPEDSSIYLCSVEYSGGAGETQYFGPGTRLLVL.

The V gene is TRBV13, the J gene TRBJ1-2; TCRdb reports TRBD1, a call that lacks DNA to check it against. There are 15 residues in the CDR3. Germline loops: CDR1 PRHDT, CDR2 FYEKMQ (reference sequence). This chain's CDR3 is CASSLVRGGGYGYTF.

This rearrangement joins TRBV6-1 to TRBJ2-3; the TCRdb call, TRBD2, lacks DNA for checking. Germline V lookup: CDR1 MNHNS, CDR2 SASEGT. CDR3 length: 18 amino acids. The chain's CDR3 is CASSKSLNELAGDVTQYF.

The rearrangement uses TRBV30 and TRBJ2-7; there is no DNA to check the TCRdb D call of TRBD1. Germline CDR1 and CDR2: GTSNPN and SVGIG (reference sequence). The CDR3 runs to 15 residues. CDR3 region: CAWNQNRHPSYEQYF. The complete variable domain, with remaining parts taken from reference TRBV30 and TRBJ2-7, reads SQTIHQWPATLVQPVGSPLSLECTVEGTSNPNLYWYRQAAGRGLQLLFYSVGIGQISSEVPQNLSASRPQDRQFILSSKKLLLSDSGFYLCAWNQNRHPSYEQYFGPGTRLTVT.

CDR3 protein: CASSLAGRAYEQYF. The chain employs TRBV11-2 and TRBJ2-7; TCRdb reports TRBD1, a call that lacks DNA to check it against. Germline V CDR1 and CDR2: SGHAT, FQNNGV. The CDR3 is 14 residues long.

This sequence joins TRBV6-5 and TRBJ2-5; without DNA, the TCRdb call of TRBD1 cannot be checked. Germline V CDR1 and CDR2: MNHEY, SVGAGI. This CDR3 spans 15 amino acids. The CDR3 reads CASSYSRTGGETQYF.

V gene TRBV11-2 combines with J gene TRBJ1-4; the TRBD1 assignment by TCRdb is unverifiable without DNA. CDR1 SGHAT and CDR2 FQNNGV come from the germline V gene. The CDR3 covers 16 residues. The CDR3: CASSLDLGGSNEKLFF.

The CDR3 is CASSVHREQNTEAFF. This chain connects TRBV2 to TRBJ1-1; with no DNA, the TCRdb D assignment of TRBD1 cannot be verified. This CDR3 is built from 15 residues. CDR1 and CDR2 (germline): SNHLY, FYNNEI.

V usage is TRBV28 and J usage is TRBJ2-7; TCRdb outputs TRBD1, but without DNA this stays unchecked. The CDR3 contains 17 residues. In germline, CDR1 is MDHEN, CDR2 SYDVKM. The CDR3 spells CASSFHPTGTDPYEQYF.

CDR3 residues: CASSPQGSRGADSPLHF. The genes are TRBV7-9 and TRBJ1-6; TCRdb outputs TRBD1, but without DNA this stays unchecked. The CDR3 sequence is 17 residues long. Germline values: CDR1 SEHNR, CDR2 FQNEAQ (reference sequence).

The V and J genes are TRBV5-1 and TRBJ1-4. The CDR3 is 15 amino acids. Germline lookup yields CDR1 SGHRS and CDR2 YFSETQ. This CDR3 is CASSLDRGEVEKLFF.

The CDR3 region is CASRVTGEIEQPQHF. The chain has TRBV2 and TRBJ1-5; lacking DNA, the TRBD1 call made by TCRdb goes unchecked. Per germline, CDR1 SNHLY and CDR2 FYNNEI. The CDR3 extends over 15 amino acids.

The V call is TRBV7-9, the J call TRBJ2-1; as DNA is missing, the TRBD1 call by TCRdb cannot be tested. Looked up from germline, CDR1 is SEHNR and CDR2 is FQNEAQ (reference sequence). This CDR3 is 16 amino acids long. The CDR3 is CASSSPAGTGRVGQFF.

The J gene is TRBJ1-2, the V gene TRBV7-9; lacking DNA, the TRBD1 call made by TCRdb goes unchecked. There are 14 residues in the CDR3. Germline CDR1 SEHNR, CDR2 FQNEAQ (reference sequence). The CDR3 reads CASSFPRDRNGYTF.

The chain employs TRBV9 and TRBJ2-1; the D call of TRBD1 rests on TCRdb alone, since no DNA is present to check it. The germline CDR1 and CDR2 sequences are SGDLS and YYNGEE. This CDR3 contains 14 residues. CDR3 amino acids: CASSAGQGIHEQFF.